These T cell receptor beta chains were read from a single sample in a study of neurological immune-mediated disorders. TCRdb fed the 5' RACE reads into MiXCR, producing one record per CDR3 protein. The table has tens of thousands of distinct CDR3 sequences, 7% to 9% seen once. What was sequenced was PBMCs. These receptors all come from a woman in her 40s in good health. CDR3s include the opening cysteine and the closing phenylalanine or tryptophan. A D gene is named only where the DNA matches it firmly. Rows give clone size only sometimes, using once, few, many, or a class for an expanded clone.

V,size,D,J,DNA,CDR3
TRBV6-5,few,TRBD2,TRBJ2-1,TGTGCCAGCAGTTACGGTAGCGGGGGGGTAGAGCAGTTCTTC,CASSYGSGGVEQFF
TRBV25-1,many,-,TRBJ1-5,TGTGCCAGCAGCCCCGATCAGCCCCAGCATTTT,CASSPDQPQHF
TRBV7-8,many,TRBD1,TRBJ2-7,TGTGCCAGCAGCTTAAAGGGGACAGGGGATGTTGGGGAGCAGTACTTC,CASSLKGTGDVGEQYF
TRBV29-1,many,-,TRBJ2-6,TGCAGCGTTGCCGGGACGGTACACTCTGGGGCCAACGTCCTGACTTTC,CSVAGTVHSGANVLTF
TRBV19,few,-,TRBJ1-4,TGTGCCAGTAGGACAGCCGGCATCGCTAATGAAAAACTGTTTTTT,CASRTAGIANEKLFF
TRBV10-3,many,TRBD1,TRBJ2-5,TGTGCCATCAGTGATCCCGGGACAGGGACATCGGACTTC,CAISDPGTGTSDF
TRBV29-1,many,TRBD1,TRBJ1-4,TGCAGCGCCCGGCCGGACAGGGGGGAAAAACTGTTTTTT,CSARPDRGEKLFF
TRBV6-2/TRBV6-3,many,TRBD1,TRBJ2-1,TGTGCCAGCCGGACAGGGGGCCACGTTGAGCAGTTCTTC,CASRTGGHVEQFF
TRBV4-1,many,TRBD1,TRBJ2-7,TGCGCCAGCAGCCAGACGTTCTTTCGGACAGGGGGGACCTACGAGCAGTACTTC,CASSQTFFRTGGTYEQYF
TRBV20-1,-,-,TRBJ1-1,TGCAGGGCCGCGTTTACGGGAGAAGCTTTCTTT,CRAAFTGEAFF
TRBV5-1,-,-,TRBJ2-1,TGCGCCAGCACGGGGGCCGGCTACAATGAGCAGTTCTTC,CASTGAGYNEQFF
TRBV5-1,many,-,TRBJ2-7,TGCGCCAGCAGCTTGGCCGACGAGGTCGAGCAGTACTTC,CASSLADEVEQYF
TRBV6-5,many,-,TRBJ2-1,TGTGCCAGCAGTTACTCGAGCAGGGACAATGAGCAGTTCTTC,CASSYSSRDNEQFF
TRBV3-1,many,TRBD2,TRBJ2-3,TGTGCCAGCAGCCAGCAAGGGAGCGGGAGCCGAGTGTATTTT,CASSQQGSGSRVYF
TRBV7-2,many,-,TRBJ2-1,TGTGCCAGCAGCTACATCTCTTGGGAGCAGTTCTTC,CASSYISWEQFF
TRBV5-1,many,TRBD2,TRBJ2-1,TGCGCCAGCGGGTTACTAGCGGGAATTTTGAATGAGCAGTTCTTC,CASGLLAGILNEQFF
TRBV2,many,-,TRBJ2-5,TGTGCCAGCAGTGAATCTTTGGGCAGTCAAGAGACCCAGTACTTC,CASSESLGSQETQYF
TRBV13,many,-,TRBJ2-7,TGTGCCAGCAGCAGTCCCGGCCTCCCACCAGGCGAGCAGTACTTC,CASSSPGLPPGEQYF
TRBV20-1,many,TRBD1,TRBJ2-1,TGCAGTGCTAGAGATCGGACAGGGTACAATGAGCAGTTCTTC,CSARDRTGYNEQFF
TRBV6-2/TRBV6-3,many,TRBD1,TRBJ1-5,TGTGCCAGCAGCCAGGGACAGGGGGCATGGCAGCCCCAGCATTTT,CASSQGQGAWQPQHF
TRBV7-2,many,-,TRBJ2-7,TGTGCCAGCAGCTTAGTGGCAGGGAGCTCCTACGAGCAGTACTTC,CASSLVAGSSYEQYF
TRBV18,once,-,TRBJ2-5,TGTGCCAGCTCACGATTGAAAGAGACCCAGTACTTC,CASSRLKETQYF
TRBV6-2/TRBV6-3,many,TRBD1,TRBJ2-4,TGTGCCAGCAGTTACGGACAGGGGAAGGGCAAAAACATTCAGTACTTC,CASSYGQGKGKNIQYF
TRBV18,many,-,TRBJ2-5,TGTGCCAGCTCACCTGACTACCAAGAGACCCAGTACTTC,CASSPDYQETQYF
TRBV12-3/TRBV12-4,many,-,TRBJ1-5,TGTGCCAGCAGTCAGGGAAGCAATCAGCCCCAGCATTTT,CASSQGSNQPQHF
TRBV20-1,many,-,TRBJ2-5,TGCAGTGCTAGCCTTACCGGGACGCGGCAAGAGACCCAGTACTTC,CSASLTGTRQETQYF
TRBV5-1,-,TRBD1,TRBJ1-2,TGCGCCAGCAGCATTGGGACAGGGCCACTCTATGGCTACACCTTC,CASSIGTGPLYGYTF
TRBV20-1,many,TRBD2,TRBJ2-7,TGCAGTGCTAGTTCTACACTTCTAGCGGGAGGCCCGACCTACGAGCAGTACTTC,CSASSTLLAGGPTYEQYF
TRBV19,-,TRBD1,TRBJ1-1,TGTGCCAGTAGAGGGACAGGGCTGAACACTGAAGCTTTCTTT,CASRGTGLNTEAFF
TRBV2,many,TRBD2,TRBJ2-3,TGTGCCAGCAGTGAAGGACTAGCGGGAGCCGGCACAGATACGCAGTATTTT,CASSEGLAGAGTDTQYF
TRBV7-9,many,-,TRBJ1-1,TGTGCCAGCAGCCCCCCGGGACTGCTGAACACTGAAGCTTTCTTT,CASSPPGLLNTEAFF
TRBV7-8,many,-,TRBJ1-3,TGTGCCAGCAGCACAGTTCCGGGAAGATCATACACCATATATTTT,CASSTVPGRSYTIYF
TRBV5-1,many,-,TRBJ2-1,TGCGCCAGCAGCTACATCATACCACGGCCCGCATTTTCCGGATACAATGAGCAGTTCTTC,CASSYIIPRPAFSGYNEQFF
TRBV12-3/TRBV12-4,many,-,TRBJ2-1,TGTGCCAGCAGTCCTGGGAATGAGCAGTTCTTC,CASSPGNEQFF
TRBV7-2,many,TRBD1,TRBJ1-2,TGTGCCAGCAGCTTCCCCGGGACAGGGTTTGATAACTATGGCTACACCTTC,CASSFPGTGFDNYGYTF
TRBV29-1,many,TRBD2,TRBJ2-1,TGCAGCGTTGTTCTACTAGCGGTGTACAATGAGCAGTTCTTC,CSVVLLAVYNEQFF
TRBV5-1,many,TRBD2,TRBJ2-5,TGCGCCAGCAGCTCCGGACTAGCGGGGTTCCGAGGGACCCAGTACTTC,CASSSGLAGFRGTQYF
TRBV15,many,TRBD1,TRBJ2-2,TGTGCCACCAGCAGTGGCGCCGCAGGGGGCGATTTAGGGCTGTTTTTT,CATSSGAAGGDLGLFF
TRBV12-3/TRBV12-4,-,-,TRBJ1-1,TGTGCCAGCAGTTTTGGTGCTTCGGGGGGTACTGAAGCTTTCTTT,CASSFGASGGTEAFF
TRBV9,many,-,TRBJ1-2,TGTGCCAGCAGCGACAGGGTTTCGGATGGCTACACCTTC,CASSDRVSDGYTF
TRBV4-3,many,-,TRBJ2-2,TGCGCCAGCAGAGTGGTCTTCGGATCCGGGGAGCTGTTTTTT,CASRVVFGSGELFF
TRBV7-7,many,TRBD2,TRBJ2-5,TGTGCCAGCAGCTTAGGGGGGAGGGGTTCCGAGACCCAGTACTTC,CASSLGGRGSETQYF
TRBV20-1,many,-,TRBJ1-2,TGCAGTGCTACGCCTAGACGACAGACCTACTATGGCTACACCTTC,CSATPRRQTYYGYTF
TRBV3-1,few,-,TRBJ1-1,TGTGCCAGCAGCCAACTGAACACTGAAGCTTTCTTT,CASSQLNTEAFF
TRBV6-1,many,-,TRBJ1-6,TGTGCCAGCAGTGAAGTACCAACTAATTCACCCCTCCACTTT,CASSEVPTNSPLHF
TRBV12-3/TRBV12-4,-,TRBD1,TRBJ2-7,TGTGCCAGCAGATCGGACAGGTCCACCTATGAGCAGAACTTC,CASRSDRSTYEQNF
TRBV5-5,many,-,TRBJ1-3,TGTGCCAGCAGCGTTCGACAGGCCTCTGGAAACACCATATATTTT,CASSVRQASGNTIYF
TRBV5-6,many,-,TRBJ2-5,TGTGCCAGCAGCTTGGATGTCCCAGGGCTGGCCCAGTACTTC,CASSLDVPGLAQYF
TRBV2,many,TRBD1,TRBJ2-5,TGTGCCAGCAGTAAGGACAGGGTTCAAGAGACCCAGTACTTC,CASSKDRVQETQYF
TRBV6-5,many,TRBD2,TRBJ2-1,TGTGCCAGCAGTTACTACGTAGCGGGAGTTTCCTACAATGAGCAGTTCTTC,CASSYYVAGVSYNEQFF
TRBV20-1,many,TRBD2,TRBJ2-7,TGCAGTGCCCGTAGACTAGCGGTCTCCTACGAGCAGTACTTC,CSARRLAVSYEQYF
TRBV4-3,-,TRBD2,TRBJ2-1,TGCGCCAGCAGCCAACGTCTAAGCGGGGCCGTACCTGGCTTTTACAATGACCAGTTCTTC,CASSQRLSGAVPGFYNDQFF
TRBV7-3,many,-,TRBJ2-2,TGTGCCAGCAGCTTAACGTCCGGGGAGCTGTTTTTT,CASSLTSGELFF
TRBV7-3,many,-,TRBJ1-6,TGTGCCAGCAGCCTAGATGGGTATAATTCACCCCTCCACTTT,CASSLDGYNSPLHF
TRBV7-2,many,TRBD1,TRBJ2-3,TGTGCCAGCAGGATGACAGGGGGCTTGGATACGCAGTATTTT,CASRMTGGLDTQYF
TRBV7-3,many,TRBD2,TRBJ2-1,TGTGCCAGCAGCGACGGGGACTACTGGGATCCAAATGAGCAGTTCTTC,CASSDGDYWDPNEQFF
TRBV5-5,many,TRBD1,TRBJ1-2,TGTGCCAGCAGCTTACTGGGACAGGGTGGTTTCTCTGGCTACACCTTC,CASSLLGQGGFSGYTF